The following is a TCR beta chain sequence with its context. The antigen remains unidentified. CDR3 length equals 14 residues. Trimming stripped 0 bases from V and 4 bases from J, with 8 bases between. The V gene's germline CDR1 is SGDLS and CDR2 YYNGEE. PCR involved 60 Vbeta and 13 Jbeta primers. This table comes from immunoSEQ multiplex PCR, and its TCRdb copy is limited to in-frame clones, with some not included. The table lists more than 60,000 clones, about 80% of them singletons. The data derive from a study of cytomegalovirus exposure and HLA in healthy donors. General study findings and limits: Reports indicated that the classifier achieved high specificity and sensitivity in diagnosing cytomegalovirus status. The authors later linked a missense DCLRE1C variant to TCR beta V- and J-gene trimming. DRB1 showed the most TCR associations and HLA-C the fewest in a later analysis, as rates varied by HLA locus.

This rearrangement joins TRBV9 to TRBJ1-5, with D possibly being TRBD1 (5 bases). The origin of this receptor is a woman in her thirties in good health and CMV-seronegative. The source material was PBMCs. The CDR3 bases are TGTGCCAGCAGCGTAGATCAGGGAAATCAGCCCCAGCATTTT. Its translation is CASSVDQGNQPQHF.